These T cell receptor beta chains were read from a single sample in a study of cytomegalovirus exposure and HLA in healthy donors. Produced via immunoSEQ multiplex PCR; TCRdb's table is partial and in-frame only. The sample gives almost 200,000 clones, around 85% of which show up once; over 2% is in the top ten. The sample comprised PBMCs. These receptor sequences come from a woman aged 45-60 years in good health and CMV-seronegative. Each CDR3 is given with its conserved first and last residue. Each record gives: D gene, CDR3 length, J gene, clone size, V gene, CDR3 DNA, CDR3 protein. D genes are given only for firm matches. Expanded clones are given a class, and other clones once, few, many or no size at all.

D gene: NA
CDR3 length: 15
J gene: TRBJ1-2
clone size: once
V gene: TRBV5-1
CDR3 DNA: TGCGCCAGCAGCCCGGGGGGGCCGGGCGACTATGGCTACACCTTC
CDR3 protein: CASSPGGPGDYGYTF

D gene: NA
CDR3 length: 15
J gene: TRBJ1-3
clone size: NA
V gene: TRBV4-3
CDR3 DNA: TGCGCCAGCAGCCAAGATAGCTCGGGAGGAAACACCATATATTTT
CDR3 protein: CASSQDSSGGNTIYF

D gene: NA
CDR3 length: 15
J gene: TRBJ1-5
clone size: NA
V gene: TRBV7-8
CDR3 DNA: TGTGCCAGCAGCAGAGACAGGTTAAGTAATCAGCCCCAGCATTTT
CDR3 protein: CASSRDRLSNQPQHF

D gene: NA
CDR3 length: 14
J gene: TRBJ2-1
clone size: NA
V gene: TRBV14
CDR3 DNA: TGTGCCAGCAGCCAAAACTCGTTGCGGAATGAGCAGTTCTTC
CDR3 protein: CASSQNSLRNEQFF

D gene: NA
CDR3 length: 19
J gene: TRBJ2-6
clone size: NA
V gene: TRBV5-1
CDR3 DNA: TGCGCCAGCAGCTTGGACCTCACAGGGATCTCTTCTGGGGCCAACGTCCTGACTTTC
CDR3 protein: CASSLDLTGISSGANVLTF

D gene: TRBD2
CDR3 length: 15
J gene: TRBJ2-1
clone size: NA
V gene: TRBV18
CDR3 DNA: TGTGCCAGCTCACCATGGACTAGCGAGACCAATGAGCAGTTCTTC
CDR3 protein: CASSPWTSETNEQFF

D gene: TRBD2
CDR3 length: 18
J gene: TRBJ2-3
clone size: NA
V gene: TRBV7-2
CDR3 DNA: TGTGCCAGCAGCTTAGGAGGGGGGCTAGCGGGCCGCACAGATACGCAGTATTTT
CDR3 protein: CASSLGGGLAGRTDTQYF

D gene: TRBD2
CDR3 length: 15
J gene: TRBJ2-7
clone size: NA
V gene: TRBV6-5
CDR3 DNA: TGTGCCAGCAAAGGGACTAGCGGGGATTCCTACGAGCAGTACTTC
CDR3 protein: CASKGTSGDSYEQYF

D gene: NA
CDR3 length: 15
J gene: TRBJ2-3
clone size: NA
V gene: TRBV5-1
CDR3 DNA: TGCGCCAGCAGCTTGCGGGGGTTGAGCACAGATACGCAGTATTTT
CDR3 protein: CASSLRGLSTDTQYF

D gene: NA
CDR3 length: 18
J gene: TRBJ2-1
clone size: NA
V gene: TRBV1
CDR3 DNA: TGCACCAGCAGCCGGAAACCCCTTCTAGCGGGGATATACAATGAGCAGTTCTTC
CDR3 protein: CTSSRKPLLAGIYNEQFF

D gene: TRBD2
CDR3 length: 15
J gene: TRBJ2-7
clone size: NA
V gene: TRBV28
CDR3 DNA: TGTGCCAGCAGTTTAGAGGGCGGGAGTAGGTACGAGCAGTACTTC
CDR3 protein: CASSLEGGSRYEQYF